Detailed here is one TCR beta chain. Its antigen remains unknown. This specimen comes from a study of cytomegalovirus exposure and HLA in healthy donors. Overall study: The approximately 110 validation repertoires used a platform that matched the one used for the approximately 620 first-cohort repertoires, as a later analysis reported. Points from the study as a whole: That first-cohort TCR clusters tended to co-occur in the approximately 110 validation repertoires was found in a later analysis.

Method: immunoSEQ multiplex PCR; TCRdb's copy keeps in-frame clones and lacks some. The data contain 300,000 to 350,000 clones, around 90% of them singletons. The V gene's germline CDR1 is SGHDT and CDR2 YYEEEE. This CDR3 region has 13 residues. The V gene lost 0 bases and the J gene lost 9 bases, with 12 bases spanning the gap. This TCR was recovered from a man aged 30-40 years in good health and CMV-seronegative. Sequencing was performed on PBMCs. The rearrangement joins TRBV5-6 to TRBJ1-2; the D is unclear. The CDR3, as DNA: TGTGCCAGCAGCTTGGGTCAGATCTCCCGCTACACCTTC. This sequence encodes CASSLGQISRYTF.